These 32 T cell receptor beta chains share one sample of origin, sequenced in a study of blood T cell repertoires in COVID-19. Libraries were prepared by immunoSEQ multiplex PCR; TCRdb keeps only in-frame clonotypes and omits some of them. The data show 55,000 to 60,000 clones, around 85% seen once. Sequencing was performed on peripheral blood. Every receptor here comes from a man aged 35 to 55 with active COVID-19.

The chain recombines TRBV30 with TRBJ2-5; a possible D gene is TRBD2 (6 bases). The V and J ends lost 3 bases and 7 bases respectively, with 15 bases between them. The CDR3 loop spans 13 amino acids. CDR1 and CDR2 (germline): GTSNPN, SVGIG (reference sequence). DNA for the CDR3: TGTGCCTGGAGCCCCGGGGGTGGGAGGACCCAGTACTTC. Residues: CAWSPGGGRTQYF.

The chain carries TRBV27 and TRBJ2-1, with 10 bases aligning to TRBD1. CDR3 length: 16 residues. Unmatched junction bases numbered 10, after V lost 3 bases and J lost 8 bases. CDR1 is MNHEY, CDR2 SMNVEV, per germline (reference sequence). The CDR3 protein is CASSFYRDRGPDEQFF. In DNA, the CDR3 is TGTGCCAGCAGTTTTTACCGGGACAGGGGTCCTGATGAGCAGTTCTTC.

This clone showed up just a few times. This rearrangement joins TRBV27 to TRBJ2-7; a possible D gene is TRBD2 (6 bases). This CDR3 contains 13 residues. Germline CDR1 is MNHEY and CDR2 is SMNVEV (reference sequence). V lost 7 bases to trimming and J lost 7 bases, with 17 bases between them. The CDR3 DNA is TGTGCCAGCAAAAATATCCCCCGGGGGGAGCAGTACTTC. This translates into CASKNIPRGEQYF.

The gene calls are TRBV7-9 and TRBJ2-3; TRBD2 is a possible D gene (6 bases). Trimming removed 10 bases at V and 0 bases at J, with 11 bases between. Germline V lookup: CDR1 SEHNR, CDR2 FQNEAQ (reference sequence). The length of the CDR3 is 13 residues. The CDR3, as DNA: TGTGCCACGGGACTGGCGAGCACAGATACGCAGTATTTT. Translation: CATGLASTDTQYF. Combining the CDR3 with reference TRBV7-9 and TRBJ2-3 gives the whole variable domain DTGVSQNPRHKITKRGQNVTFRCDPISEHNRLYWYRQTLGQGPEFLTYFQNEAQLEKSRLLSDRFSAERPKGSFSTLEIQRTEQGDSAMYLCATGLASTDTQYFGPGTRLTVL.

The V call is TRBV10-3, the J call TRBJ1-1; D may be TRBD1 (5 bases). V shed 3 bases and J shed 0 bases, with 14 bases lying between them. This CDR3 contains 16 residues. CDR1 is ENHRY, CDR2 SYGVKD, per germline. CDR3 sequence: CAISEWKDMMNTEAFF. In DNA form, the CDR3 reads TGTGCCATCAGTGAATGGAAGGACATGATGAACACTGAAGCTTTCTTT.

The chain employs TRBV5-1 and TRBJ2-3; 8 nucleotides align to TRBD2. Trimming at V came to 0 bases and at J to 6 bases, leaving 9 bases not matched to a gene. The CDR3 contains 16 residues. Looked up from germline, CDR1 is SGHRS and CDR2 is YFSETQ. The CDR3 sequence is CASSLEGLEGMDTQYF. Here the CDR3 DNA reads TGCGCCAGCAGCTTGGAGGGACTAGAAGGGATGGATACGCAGTATTTT.

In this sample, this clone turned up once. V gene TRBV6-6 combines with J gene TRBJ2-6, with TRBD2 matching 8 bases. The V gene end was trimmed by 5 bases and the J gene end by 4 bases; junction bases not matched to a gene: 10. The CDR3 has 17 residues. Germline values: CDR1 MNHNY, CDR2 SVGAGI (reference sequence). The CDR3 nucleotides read TGTGCCAGCAGTCCGTCGGGCGGGGGGTACGGGGCCAACGTCCTGACTTTC. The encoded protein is CASSPSGGGYGANVLTF.

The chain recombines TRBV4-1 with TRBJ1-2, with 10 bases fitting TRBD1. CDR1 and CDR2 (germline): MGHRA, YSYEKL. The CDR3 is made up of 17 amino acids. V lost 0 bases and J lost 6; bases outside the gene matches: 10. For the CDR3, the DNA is TGCGCCAGCAGCCAAGATCTTTTAAGGACAGGGGGAGATGGCTACACCTTC. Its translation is CASSQDLLRTGGDGYTF.

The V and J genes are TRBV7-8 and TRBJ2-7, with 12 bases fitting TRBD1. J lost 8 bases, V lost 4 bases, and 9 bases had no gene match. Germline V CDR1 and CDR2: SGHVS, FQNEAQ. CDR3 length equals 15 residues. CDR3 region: CASSYTGQGAMKQYF. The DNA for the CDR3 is TGTGCCAGCAGCTATACGGGACAGGGGGCGATGAAGCAGTACTTC.

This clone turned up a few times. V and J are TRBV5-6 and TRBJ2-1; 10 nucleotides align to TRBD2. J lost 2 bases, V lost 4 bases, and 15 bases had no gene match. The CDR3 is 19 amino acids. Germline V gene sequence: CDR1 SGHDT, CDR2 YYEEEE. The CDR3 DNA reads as TGTGCCAGCAGCCCCGGTCCGCTAGCGGGAGAGGAACCCTACAATGAGCAGTTCTTC. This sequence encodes CASSPGPLAGEEPYNEQFF. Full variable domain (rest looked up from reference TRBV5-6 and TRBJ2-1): DAGVTQSPTHLIKTRGQQVTLRCSPKSGHDTVSWYQQALGQGPQFIFQYYEEEERQRGNFPDRFSGHQFPNYSSELNVNALLLGDSALYLCASSPGPLAGEEPYNEQFFGPGTRLTVL.

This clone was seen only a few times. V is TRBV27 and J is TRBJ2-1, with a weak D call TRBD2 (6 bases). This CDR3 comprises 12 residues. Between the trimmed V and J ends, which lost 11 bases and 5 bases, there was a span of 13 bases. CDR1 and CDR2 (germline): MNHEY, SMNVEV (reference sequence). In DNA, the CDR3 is TGTGCCGTTACTGGGAGGCACAATGAGCAGTTCTTC. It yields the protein CAVTGRHNEQFF.

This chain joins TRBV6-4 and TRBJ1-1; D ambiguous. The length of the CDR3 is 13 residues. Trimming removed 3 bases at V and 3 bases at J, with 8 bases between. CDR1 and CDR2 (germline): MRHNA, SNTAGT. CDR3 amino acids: CASSEASDTEAFF. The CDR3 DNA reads TGTGCCAGCAGTGAAGCCAGCGACACTGAAGCTTTCTTT.

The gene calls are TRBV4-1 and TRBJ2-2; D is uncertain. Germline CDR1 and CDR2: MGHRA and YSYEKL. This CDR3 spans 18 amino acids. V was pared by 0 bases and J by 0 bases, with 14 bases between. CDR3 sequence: CASSQERTGWPNTGELFF. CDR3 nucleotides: TGCGCCAGCAGCCAAGAACGTACCGGGTGGCCGAACACCGGGGAGCTGTTTTTT.

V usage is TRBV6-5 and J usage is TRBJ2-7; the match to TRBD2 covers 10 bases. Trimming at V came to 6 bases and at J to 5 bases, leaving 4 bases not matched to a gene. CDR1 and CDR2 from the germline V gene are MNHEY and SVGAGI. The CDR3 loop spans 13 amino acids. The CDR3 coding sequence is TGTGCCAGCAGAGCGGGAGGGCCCGACGAGCAGTACTTC. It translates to CASRAGGPDEQYF.

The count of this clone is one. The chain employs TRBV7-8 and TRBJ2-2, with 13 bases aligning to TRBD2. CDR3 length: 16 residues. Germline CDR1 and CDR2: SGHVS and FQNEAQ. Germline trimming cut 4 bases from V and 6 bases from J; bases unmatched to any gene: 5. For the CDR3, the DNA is TGTGCCAGCAGCTGGACTAGCGGGAGTGGGTCCGGGGAGCTGTTTTTT. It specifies CASSWTSGSGSGELFF.

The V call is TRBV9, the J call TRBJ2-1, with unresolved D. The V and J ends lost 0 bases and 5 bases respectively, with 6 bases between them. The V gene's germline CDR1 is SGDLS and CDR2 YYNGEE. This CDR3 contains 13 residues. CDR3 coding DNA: TGTGCCAGCAGCGTAGAGAGCGACAATGAGCAGTTCTTC. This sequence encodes CASSVESDNEQFF. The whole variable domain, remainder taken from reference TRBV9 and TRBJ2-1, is DSGVTQTPKHLITATGQRVTLRCSPRSGDLSVYWYQQSLDQGLQFLIQYYNGEERAKGNILERFSAQQFPDLHSELNLSSLELGDSALYFCASSVESDNEQFFGPGTRLTVL.

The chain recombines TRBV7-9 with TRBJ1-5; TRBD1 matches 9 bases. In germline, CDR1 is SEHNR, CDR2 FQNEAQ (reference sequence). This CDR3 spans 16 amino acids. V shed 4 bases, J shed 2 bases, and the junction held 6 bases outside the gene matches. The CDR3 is CASSSGTGIRNQPQHF. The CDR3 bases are TGTGCCAGCAGCTCCGGGACAGGGATACGCAATCAGCCCCAGCATTTT.

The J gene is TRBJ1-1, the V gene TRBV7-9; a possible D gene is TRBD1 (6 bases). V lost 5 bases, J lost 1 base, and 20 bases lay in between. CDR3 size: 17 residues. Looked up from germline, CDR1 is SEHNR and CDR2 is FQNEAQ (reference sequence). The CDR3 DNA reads TGTGCCAGCAGCCCTACAAACCAGGGGAGCCGGAACACTGAAGCTTTCTTT. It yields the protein CASSPTNQGSRNTEAFF. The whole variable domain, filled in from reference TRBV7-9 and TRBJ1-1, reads DTGVSQNPRHKITKRGQNVTFRCDPISEHNRLYWYRQTLGQGPEFLTYFQNEAQLEKSRLLSDRFSAERPKGSFSTLEIQRTEQGDSAMYLCASSPTNQGSRNTEAFFGQGTRLTVV.

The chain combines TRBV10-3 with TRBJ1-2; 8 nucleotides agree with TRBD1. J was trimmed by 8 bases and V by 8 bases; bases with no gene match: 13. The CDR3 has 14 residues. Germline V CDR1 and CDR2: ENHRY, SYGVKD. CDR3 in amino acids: CAIGTAGGREGYTF. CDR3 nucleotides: TGTGCCATCGGGACCGCAGGGGGCAGGGAAGGCTACACCTTC.

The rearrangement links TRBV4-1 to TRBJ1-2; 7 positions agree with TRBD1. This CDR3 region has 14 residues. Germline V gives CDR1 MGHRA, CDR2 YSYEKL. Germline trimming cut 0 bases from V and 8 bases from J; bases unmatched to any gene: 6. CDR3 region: CASSQETGNSGYTF. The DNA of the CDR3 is TGCGCCAGCAGCCAAGAGACAGGGAACTCCGGCTACACCTTC.

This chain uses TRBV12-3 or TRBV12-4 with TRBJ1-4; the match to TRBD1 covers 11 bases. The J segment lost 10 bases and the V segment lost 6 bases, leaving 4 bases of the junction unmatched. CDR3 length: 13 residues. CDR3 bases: TGTGCCAGCAGATCGGGACAGGGGGGAAAACTGTTTTTT. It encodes CASRSGQGGKLFF.

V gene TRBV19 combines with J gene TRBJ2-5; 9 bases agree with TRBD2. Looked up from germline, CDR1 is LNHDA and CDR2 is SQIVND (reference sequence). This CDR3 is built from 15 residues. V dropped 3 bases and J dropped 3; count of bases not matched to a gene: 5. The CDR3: CASSIMASGKETQYF. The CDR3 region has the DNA TGTGCCAGTAGTATTATGGCTAGCGGGAAAGAGACCCAGTACTTC.

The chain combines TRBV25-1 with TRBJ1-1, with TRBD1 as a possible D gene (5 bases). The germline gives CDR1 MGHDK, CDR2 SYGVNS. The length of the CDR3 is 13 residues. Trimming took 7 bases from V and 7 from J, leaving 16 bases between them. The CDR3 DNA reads TGTGCCAGCACCCGACGGGGGAGGGGTGAAGCTTTCTTT. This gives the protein CASTRRGRGEAFF.

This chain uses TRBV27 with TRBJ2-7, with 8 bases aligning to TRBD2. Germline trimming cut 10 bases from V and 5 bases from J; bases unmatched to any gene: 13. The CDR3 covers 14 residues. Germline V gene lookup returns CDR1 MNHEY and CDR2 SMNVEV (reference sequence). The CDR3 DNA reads TGTGCCACCCGCCCCAGCGGGAGAAAGAACGAGCAGTACTTC. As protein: CATRPSGRKNEQYF.

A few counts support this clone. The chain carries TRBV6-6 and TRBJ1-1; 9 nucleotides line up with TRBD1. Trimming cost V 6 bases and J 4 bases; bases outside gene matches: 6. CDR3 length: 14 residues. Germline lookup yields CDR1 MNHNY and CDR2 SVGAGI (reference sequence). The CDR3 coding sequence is TGTGCCAGCAGGGGACAGGGAGCTGGCACTGAAGCTTTCTTT. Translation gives CASRGQGAGTEAFF.

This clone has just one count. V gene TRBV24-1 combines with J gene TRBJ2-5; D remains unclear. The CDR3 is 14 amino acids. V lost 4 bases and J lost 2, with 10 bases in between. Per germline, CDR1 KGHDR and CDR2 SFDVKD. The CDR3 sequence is CATSDPTEQETQYF. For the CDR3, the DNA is TGTGCCACCAGTGACCCGACGGAGCAAGAGACCCAGTACTTC.

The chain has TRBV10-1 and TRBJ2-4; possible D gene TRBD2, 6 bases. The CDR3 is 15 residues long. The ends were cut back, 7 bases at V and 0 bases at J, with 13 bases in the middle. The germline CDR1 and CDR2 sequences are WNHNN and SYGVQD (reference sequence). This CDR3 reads CASMGGKLAKNIQYF. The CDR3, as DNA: TGCGCCAGCATGGGAGGAAAGCTAGCCAAAAACATTCAGTACTTC.

The CDR3 bases are TGTGCCAGCAGCCTGACGGTGGGTGCGGGAGACAATGAGCAGTTCTTC. This translates into CASSLTVGAGDNEQFF. V and J are TRBV7-3 and TRBJ2-1; TRBD2 agrees at 7 bases. The germline gives CDR1 SGHTA, CDR2 FQGTGA. The ends lost 5 bases at V and 5 bases at J; junction bases unmatched: 12. CDR3 length equals 16 residues.

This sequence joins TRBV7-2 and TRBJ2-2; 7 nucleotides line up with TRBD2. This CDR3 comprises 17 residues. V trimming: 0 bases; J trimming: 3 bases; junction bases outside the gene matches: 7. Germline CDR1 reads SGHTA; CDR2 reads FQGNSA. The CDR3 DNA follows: TGTGCCAGCAGCTTAGCGGTCCTAGCGGATTACACCGGGGAGCTGTTTTTT. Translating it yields CASSLAVLADYTGELFF.

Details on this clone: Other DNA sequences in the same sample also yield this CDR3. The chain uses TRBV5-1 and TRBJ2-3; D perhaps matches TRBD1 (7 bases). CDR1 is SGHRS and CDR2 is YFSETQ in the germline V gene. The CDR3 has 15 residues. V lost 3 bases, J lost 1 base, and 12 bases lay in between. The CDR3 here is CASSSSRGGTDTQYF. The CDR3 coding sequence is TGCGCCAGCAGCTCCTCCAGGGGGGGCACAGATACGCAGTATTTT.

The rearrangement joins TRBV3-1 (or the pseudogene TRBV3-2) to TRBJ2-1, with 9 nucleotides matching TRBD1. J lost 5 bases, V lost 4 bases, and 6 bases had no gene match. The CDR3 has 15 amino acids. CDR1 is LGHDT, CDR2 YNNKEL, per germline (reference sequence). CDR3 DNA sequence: TGTGCCAGCAGCCCTTACAGGGGGCCCAACAATGAGCAGTTCTTC. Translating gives CASSPYRGPNNEQFF.

DNA of the CDR3: TGTGCCATCAGTGAGGCCGGGACATTTGCCTACGAGCAGTACTTC. Amino acid sequence: CAISEAGTFAYEQYF. The chain is built from TRBV10-3 and TRBJ2-7, with a possible D match to TRBD1 (6 bases). This CDR3 spans 15 amino acids. Trimming removed 2 bases from V and 2 bases from J, with 13 bases in between. In germline, CDR1 is ENHRY, CDR2 SYGVKD.